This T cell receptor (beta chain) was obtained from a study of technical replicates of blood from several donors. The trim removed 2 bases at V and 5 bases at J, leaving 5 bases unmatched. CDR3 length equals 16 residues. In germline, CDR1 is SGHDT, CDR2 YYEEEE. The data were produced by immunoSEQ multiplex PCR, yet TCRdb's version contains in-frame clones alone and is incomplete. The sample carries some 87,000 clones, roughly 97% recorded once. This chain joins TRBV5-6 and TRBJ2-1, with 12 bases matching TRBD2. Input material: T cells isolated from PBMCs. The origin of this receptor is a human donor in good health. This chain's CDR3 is CASSFSSGGGNNEQFF. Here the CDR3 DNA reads TGTGCCAGCAGCTTTTCTAGCGGGGGGGGTAACAATGAGCAGTTCTTC.